These 30 T cell receptor beta chains were sequenced from one sample in a study of cytomegalovirus exposure and HLA in healthy donors. Amplification used 60 Vbeta primers and 13 Jbeta primers. Data came from immunoSEQ multiplex PCR; TCRdb stores just in-frame clones and leaves some out. The top ten hold 3% to 4% of the sample, which has fewer than 250,000 clones, approximately 70% seen once. Sequencing was performed on PBMCs. All receptors come from a woman in her 30s in good health and CMV-seropositive.

This clone was counted between two and nine times. The chain joins TRBV9 to TRBJ1-1, with 11 bases matching TRBD1. V shed 7 bases, J shed 5 bases, and the junction held 4 bases outside the gene matches. Germline CDR1 and CDR2: SGDLS and YYNGEE. The CDR3 contains 13 residues. CDR3 loop: CASSRDRGTEAFF. CDR3 in DNA: TGTGCCAGCTCCCGGGACAGGGGGACTGAAGCTTTCTTT.

The chain couples TRBV19 to TRBJ1-1; 8 bases fit TRBD1. The CDR3 is 15 amino acids. J gave up 0 bases and V 10 bases, and 10 bases lay outside the gene matches. From germline, CDR1 is LNHDA and CDR2 SQIVND (reference sequence). The CDR3 is CATNPRGRMNTEAFF. CDR3 sequence (DNA): TGTGCCACCAATCCCAGGGGGCGGATGAACACTGAAGCTTTCTTT.

This chain uses TRBV29-1 with TRBJ2-1, with 7 bases identical to TRBD2. CDR1 is SQVTM and CDR2 is ANQGSEA in the germline V gene. This CDR3 contains 10 residues. After removal of 4 bases from V and 12 bases from J, the junction contained 3 bases not matched to a gene. In DNA form, the CDR3 reads TGCAGCGTTGGGGGGGGGAGGCAGTTCTTC. It specifies CSVGGGRQFF.

With respect to this clone: The germline gene is not matched at one end of the junction; a read error may be the cause. V and J are TRBV13 and TRBJ2-1; D possibly corresponds to TRBD2 (6 bases). The CDR3 is 14 residues long. Germline CDR1 is PRHDT and CDR2 is FYEKMQ (reference sequence). The CDR3 DNA sequence: TGTGCCGGCAGCGCCCGGCGGGGATACAATGAGCAGTTCTTC. The encoded protein is CAGSARRGYNEQFF.

The chain combines TRBV29-1 with TRBJ2-1, with 8 positions matching TRBD1. CDR1 SQVTM and CDR2 ANQGSEA come from the germline V gene. The CDR3 contains 14 residues. V was pared by 8 bases and J by 3 bases, with 9 bases of the junction left unmatched. CDR3 sequence reads: CSFRTGIVYNEQFF. CDR3 coding DNA: TGCAGCTTTAGGACAGGGATCGTCTACAATGAGCAGTTCTTC.

CDR3 protein: CASSLGTGESYDTGELFF. CDR3 nucleotides: TGTGCCAGCAGCTTGGGGACAGGGGAATCCTACGACACCGGGGAGCTGTTTTTT. The chain links TRBV5-8 to TRBJ2-2; 9 bases are shared with TRBD1. This CDR3 is 18 amino acids long. The V gene's germline CDR1 is SGHTS and CDR2 YDEGEE. Trimming removed 0 bases from V and 3 bases from J; junction bases left unmatched: 9.

Notes on this clone: One junction end disagrees with the germline gene, perhaps due to a read error. This rearrangement joins TRBV10-1 to TRBJ1-1; 8 bases map to TRBD1. Looked up from germline, CDR1 is WNHNN and CDR2 is SYGVQD (reference sequence). The CDR3 extends over 17 amino acids. In DNA form, the CDR3 reads TGCGCCAGTAGTGAACAGGGGGGAAATCAGGTATACACTGAAGCTTTCTTT. It codes for CASSEQGGNQVYTEAFF.

DNA for the CDR3: TGCGCCAGCAGCCAAGCCGCGGGAGGCCCCTACAATGAGCAGTTCTTC. Encoded protein: CASSQAAGGPYNEQFF. The chain combines TRBV4-1 with TRBJ2-1; 8 bases line up with TRBD2. This CDR3 region has 16 residues. The V segment lost 1 base and the J segment 2 bases; nucleotides outside the gene matches: 4. Germline lookup yields CDR1 MGHRA and CDR2 YSYEKL.

The chain links TRBV2 to TRBJ2-1, with TRBD2 as a possible D gene (5 bases). The CDR3 runs to 12 residues. Per the germline V gene, CDR1 is SNHLY and CDR2 is FYNNEI. Trimming cost V 9 bases and J 6 bases, with 12 bases left between them. DNA of the CDR3: TGTGCCAGTAGGACTGCGTTCAATGAGCAGTTCTTC. It codes for CASRTAFNEQFF.

The chain employs TRBV4-1 and TRBJ2-7, with D maybe TRBD1 (7 bases). V was cut by 4 bases and J by 1 base, with 20 bases left in between. Per germline, CDR1 MGHRA and CDR2 YSYEKL. The CDR3 is made up of 17 amino acids. The CDR3 DNA reads as TGCGCCAGCAGCCGGGTTGGAGGGGGCGGTAATTCCTACGAGCAGTACTTC. Its translation is CASSRVGGGGNSYEQYF.

This clone has a single count. This chain connects TRBV19 to TRBJ1-5; TRBD1 is a possible D gene (6 bases). V was trimmed by 6 bases and J by 6 bases, leaving 12 bases between them. The CDR3 spans 13 residues. The V gene's germline CDR1 is LNHDA and CDR2 SQIVND (reference sequence). CDR3 coding DNA: TGTGCCAGTAGACAGGGCGGGAGTCAGCCCCAGCATTTT. Translation gives CASRQGGSQPQHF.

This chain links TRBV5-1 with TRBJ2-2, with 14 positions matching TRBD2. This CDR3 comprises 19 residues. V was clipped by 3 bases and J by 5 bases; unmatched bases: 12. Germline V CDR1 and CDR2: SGHRS, YFSETQ. CDR3 DNA sequence: TGCGCCAGCAGCTGGGGACTAGCGGGAGCGGGATCTAGAACCGGGGAGCTGTTTTTT. This codes for CASSWGLAGAGSRTGELFF.

The V and J genes are TRBV29-1 and TRBJ2-5; D might be TRBD1 (5 bases). Trimming pared 7 bases from V and 2 bases from J, leaving 11 bases between. Germline assignment: CDR1 SQVTM and CDR2 ANQGSEA. CDR3 length: 12 residues. The CDR3 DNA reads TGCAGCGCCTCAACAGGACAAGAGACCCAGTACTTC. It is translated as CSASTGQETQYF.

This rearrangement joins TRBV28 to TRBJ1-2; TRBD1 aligns across 11 bases. The germline gives CDR1 MDHEN, CDR2 SYDVKM. The V and J ends lost 5 bases and 8 bases, in that order; junction bases with no gene match: 10. This CDR3 is built from 15 residues. CDR3 protein: CASSPPRTGGGGYTF. Written as DNA, the CDR3 is TGTGCCAGCAGTCCGCCCCGGACAGGGGGCGGGGGCTACACCTTC.

The CDR3 DNA sequence: TGTGCCAGCAGTTGGAGGCGGGTTAATGAAAAACTGTTTTTT. It specifies CASSWRRVNEKLFF. The rearrangement joins TRBV6-5 to TRBJ1-4; D uncertain. The CDR3 is 14 amino acids. Germline V gene data show CDR1 as MNHEY and CDR2 as SVGAGI. V was trimmed by 4 bases and J by 4 bases, leaving 10 bases between them.

V and J are TRBV28 and TRBJ2-1, with TRBD2 matching over 14 bases. Germline CDR1 is MDHEN and CDR2 is SYDVKM. V lost 7 bases and J lost 4; bases outside the gene matches: 3. This CDR3 is 15 amino acids long. CDR3 in amino acids: CASTWTSGGYNEQFF. CDR3 nucleotide sequence: TGTGCCAGCACCTGGACTAGCGGGGGGTACAATGAGCAGTTCTTC.

The chain combines TRBV28 with TRBJ2-7; 9 positions match TRBD1. Looked up from germline, CDR1 is MDHEN and CDR2 is SYDVKM. The length of the CDR3 is 16 residues. V trimming: 6 bases; J trimming: 2 bases; junction bases outside the gene matches: 11. CDR3 residues: CASSSTGQGLAYEQYF. As DNA, the CDR3 is TGTGCCAGCAGCAGCACCGGACAGGGGCTCGCCTACGAGCAGTACTTC.

This sequence joins TRBV27 and TRBJ2-2; 12 bases map to TRBD1. In germline, CDR1 is MNHEY, CDR2 SMNVEV (reference sequence). This CDR3 is 17 amino acids long. J was trimmed by 7 bases and V by 1 base; bases with no gene match: 7. The CDR3 is CASSLLAGQGAGGELFF. The CDR3 DNA follows: TGTGCCAGCAGTTTATTGGCGGGACAGGGGGCGGGCGGGGAGCTGTTTTTT.

The chain has TRBV5-6 and TRBJ2-5, with D possibly TRBD2 on 5 matching bases. The DNA end favors TRBJ2-7, so the J call may be wrong. The CDR3 length is 15 residues. Germline V CDR1 and CDR2: SGHDT, YYEEEE. Here the CDR3 reads CASSLGIATSYEQYF. The CDR3 DNA reads TGTGCCAGCAGCTTGGGGATAGCGACCTCCTACGAGCAGTACTTC.

Note on this clone: The same CDR3 arises from other DNA sequences in this sample as well. V and J are TRBV27 and TRBJ1-2; 8 bases fit TRBD1. Looked up from germline, CDR1 is MNHEY and CDR2 is SMNVEV (reference sequence). The CDR3 is made up of 15 amino acids. Trimming cost V 6 bases and J 4 bases; bases outside gene matches: 10. CDR3 protein: CASSPRQGLSYGYTF. Here the CDR3 DNA reads TGTGCCAGCAGCCCCAGACAGGGGCTGAGCTATGGCTACACCTTC.

The V call is TRBV10-3, the J call TRBJ2-5; 13 nucleotides agree with TRBD2. Matching the DNA end better, TRBJ2-7 makes the J call doubtful. CDR1 is ENHRY, CDR2 SYGVKD, per germline. CDR3 length equals 18 residues. CDR3 DNA sequence: TGTGCCATCAGTGATACCGGGACTAGCGGGGAGTTTTCCTACGAGCAGTACTTC. Residues: CAISDTGTSGEFSYEQYF.

The rearrangement uses TRBV7-8 and TRBJ2-7; 15 bases match TRBD2. This CDR3 has 20 residues. The germline CDR1 and CDR2 sequences are SGHVS and FQNEAQ. V lost 5 bases to trimming and J lost 4 bases; unmatched junction nucleotides: 18. Written as DNA, the CDR3 is TGTGCCAGCAGCAGACTCGTCACGGGACTAGCGGGAGGAGTGAGATACGAGCAGTACTTC. It is translated as CASSRLVTGLAGGVRYEQYF.

This clone is medium-sized (0.01 to 0.1%) within its sample. The rearrangement links TRBV6-5 to TRBJ1-1, with TRBD1 identical over 11 bases. This CDR3 comprises 15 residues. Germline CDR1 MNHEY, CDR2 SVGAGI. Unmatched junction bases numbered 5, after V lost 4 bases and J lost 4 bases. CDR3 nucleotide sequence: TGTGCCAGCAGTTGGACAGGGGGCGAGAGCACTGAAGCTTTCTTT. Protein: CASSWTGGESTEAFF.

The V call is TRBV19, the J call TRBJ2-5; 8 nucleotides match TRBD2. Losses at the gene ends were 9 bases for V and 4 bases for J; bases not matched to a gene: 7. Germline CDR1 reads LNHDA; CDR2 reads SQIVND (reference sequence). The CDR3 has 13 residues. The CDR3 nucleotides read TGTGCCAGCTCCAGGCGGGAGGCAGAGACCCAGTACTTC. Its translation: CASSRREAETQYF.

The chain carries TRBV20-1 and TRBJ2-1; perhaps TRBD2 as D (5 bases). This CDR3 contains 11 residues. Per germline, CDR1 DFQATT and CDR2 SNEGSKA (reference sequence). CDR3 DNA: TGCAGCCAAAAGAGGGCGGCTGAGCAGTTCTTC. Translating gives CSQKRAAEQFF.

This clone was seen a few times. J is TRBJ1-4 and V is TRBV29-1; TRBD1 matches 8 bases. Germline loops: CDR1 SQVTM, CDR2 ANQGSEA. With 5 bases clipped from V and 4 bases from J, the junction kept 12 bases outside the gene matches. The CDR3 is 16 residues long. The CDR3, as DNA: TGCAGCGTTCTACCCGCCGGACAGGGTCTTAATGAAAAACTGTTTTTT. Translated: CSVLPAGQGLNEKLFF.

This clone was seen once. V and J are TRBV28 and TRBJ2-2; D may be TRBD1 (6 bases). The germline V and J ends were trimmed by 3 bases and 1 base, with 9 bases remaining between them. Germline loops: CDR1 MDHEN, CDR2 SYDVKM. CDR3 length: 15 amino acids. CDR3 loop: CASSLRTVNTGELFF. The CDR3 coding sequence is TGTGCCAGCAGTTTGAGGACAGTGAACACCGGGGAGCTGTTTTTT.

This sequence joins TRBV10-2 and TRBJ2-2, with D possibly TRBD1 on 5 matching bases. This CDR3 is built from 13 residues. Looked up from germline, CDR1 is WSHSY and CDR2 is SAAADI. The V end lost 3 bases, the J end lost 6 bases, and 8 bases lay between the germline ends. The chain's CDR3 is CASSEIGAGELFF. In DNA form, the CDR3 reads TGCGCCAGCAGTGAAATAGGGGCCGGGGAGCTGTTTTTT.

To note about this clone: Other DNA sequences in this specimen translate into the identical CDR3. V usage is TRBV5-1 and J usage is TRBJ2-1; D is unresolved. Trimming pared 0 bases from V and 0 bases from J, leaving 7 bases between. The germline V gene encodes CDR1 SGHRS and CDR2 YFSETQ. The CDR3 is 15 amino acids. The CDR3 here is CASSLGLSSYNEQFF. CDR3 coding DNA: TGCGCCAGCAGCTTGGGCCTAAGCTCCTACAATGAGCAGTTCTTC.

CDR3 protein: CASSYGGAAQEQYF. DNA for the CDR3: TGTGCCAGCAGTTATGGGGGGGCGGCGCAAGAGCAGTACTTC. The chain couples TRBV6-5 to TRBJ2-7; a possible D gene is TRBD2 (7 bases). The CDR3 runs to 14 residues. CDR1 is MNHEY and CDR2 is SVGAGI in the germline V gene. V lost 3 bases and J 7 bases, leaving 16 bases between the germline ends.